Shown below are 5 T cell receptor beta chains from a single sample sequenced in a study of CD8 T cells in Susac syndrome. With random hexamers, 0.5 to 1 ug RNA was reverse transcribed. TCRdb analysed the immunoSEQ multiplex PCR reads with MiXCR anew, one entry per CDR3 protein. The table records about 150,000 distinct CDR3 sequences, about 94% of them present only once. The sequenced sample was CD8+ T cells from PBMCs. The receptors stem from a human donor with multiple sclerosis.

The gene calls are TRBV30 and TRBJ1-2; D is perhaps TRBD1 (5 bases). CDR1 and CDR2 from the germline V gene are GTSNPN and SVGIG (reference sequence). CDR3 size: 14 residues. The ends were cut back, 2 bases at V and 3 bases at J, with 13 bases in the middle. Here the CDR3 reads CAWSSPDSYYGYTF. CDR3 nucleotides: TGTGCCTGGAGTTCACCCGACAGCTACTATGGCTACACCTTC.

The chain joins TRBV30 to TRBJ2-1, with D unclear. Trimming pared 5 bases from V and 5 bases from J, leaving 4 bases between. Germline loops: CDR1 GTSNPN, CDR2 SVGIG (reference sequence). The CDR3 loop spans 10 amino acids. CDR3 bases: TGTGCCTGGGGGAACAATGAGCAGTTCTTC. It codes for CAWGNNEQFF.

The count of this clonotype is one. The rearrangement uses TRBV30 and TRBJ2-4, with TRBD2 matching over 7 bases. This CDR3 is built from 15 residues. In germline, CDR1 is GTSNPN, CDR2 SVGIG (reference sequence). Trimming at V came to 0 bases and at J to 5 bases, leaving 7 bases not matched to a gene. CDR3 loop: CAWSVRKRGQNIQYF. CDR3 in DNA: TGTGCCTGGAGTGTACGGAAGCGGGGTCAAAACATTCAGTACTTC.

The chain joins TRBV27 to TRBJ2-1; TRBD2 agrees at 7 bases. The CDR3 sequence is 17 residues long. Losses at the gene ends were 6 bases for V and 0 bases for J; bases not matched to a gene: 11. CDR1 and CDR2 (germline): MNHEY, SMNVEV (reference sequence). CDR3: CASSRAWGGNSYNEQFF. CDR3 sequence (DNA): TGTGCCAGCAGCCGGGCCTGGGGGGGGAACTCCTACAATGAGCAGTTCTTC.

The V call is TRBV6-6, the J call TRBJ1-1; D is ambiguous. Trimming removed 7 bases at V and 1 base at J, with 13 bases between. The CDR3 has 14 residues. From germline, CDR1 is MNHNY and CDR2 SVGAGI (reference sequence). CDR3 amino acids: CASMVQAGNTEAFF. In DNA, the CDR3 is TGTGCCAGCATGGTCCAGGCGGGGAACACTGAAGCTTTCTTT.